A selection of T cell receptor beta chains follows, all from one sample in a study of blood T cell repertoires in COVID-19. Method: immunoSEQ multiplex PCR; TCRdb's copy keeps in-frame clones and lacks some. The table records approximately 130,000 clones, around 83% of them present only once. The sample comprised peripheral blood. The receptors come from a human donor in a cohort sampled during active COVID-19. CDR3s leave out the opening cysteine and the closing phenylalanine or tryptophan. Fields, in order: J gene, V gene, CDR3 protein.

>TRBJ1-1|TRBV7-3
ASSGIDSRVF
>TRBJ1-2|TRBV7-2
ASSYGTGGGGYT
>TRBJ2-7|TRBV7-8
ASSLGSYEQY
>TRBJ2-7|TRBV5-8
ASSLLHEQY
>TRBJ1-6|TRBV20-1
SASRSGLSNSPLH
>TRBJ1-5|TRBV5-8
ASSFHSGWPQH
>TRBJ2-3|TRBV5-1
ASSVTSGKTDTQY
>TRBJ1-3|TRBV30
AWRTGGRSGNTIY
>TRBJ1-2|TRBV9
ASSAATGTGYT
>TRBJ2-1|TRBV4-3
ASSQDPPRGRGAYNEQF
>TRBJ2-5|TRBV5-4
ASSKDPGTSGRGETQY
>TRBJ1-1|TRBV11-2
ASSLERRQHEAF
>TRBJ2-2|TRBV5-1
ASSLIPGLAGVSGELF
>TRBJ2-7|TRBV5-6
ASSSGTAPY
>TRBJ1-1|TRBV19
ASNLMGAPNTEAF
>TRBJ1-5|TRBV27
ASSLDRLNQPQH
>TRBJ2-3|TRBV5-1
ASSFQAGGPRDTQY
>TRBJ2-1|TRBV9
ASSLYGSYNEQF
>TRBJ1-5|TRBV7-9
ASSPITGVGGQPQH
>TRBJ1-2|TRBV2
ASNPTGAWDYT
>TRBJ1-2|TRBV30
AWSSGPIVSYGYT
>TRBJ1-2|TRBV2
ASSEDRVYGYT
>TRBJ2-3|TRBV7-2
ASSFAGGNADTQY
>TRBJ2-7|TRBV6-6
ASTPGLAAYEQY
>TRBJ2-3|TRBV30
AWSNRPPDTQY
>TRBJ1-1|TRBV4-2
ASSPAGQESTEAF
>TRBJ1-1|TRBV4-1
ASTPTGGRMNTEAF
>TRBJ1-1|TRBV6-2/TRBV6-3
ASSRGGVGTEAF
>TRBJ2-5|TRBV6-5
ACSFASGVGETQY
>TRBJ2-3|TRBV6-6
ASMLRRGPSTDTQY
>TRBJ2-2|TRBV6-6
ASSLGQGWTGELF
>TRBJ2-1|TRBV27
ASSQLAGGTEQF
>TRBJ1-1|TRBV6-1
ASSESGGGTEAF
>TRBJ1-3|TRBV4-3
ASSQAPAGAGGNTIY
>TRBJ2-2|TRBV19
ASLPLPTNTGELF
>TRBJ2-1|TRBV30
ASYPSLAGGSNEQF
>TRBJ2-3|TRBV4-3
ASSPGAGLNPSTDTQY
>TRBJ2-3|TRBV25-1
ASSGGGSRTDTQY
>TRBJ2-2|TRBV4-3
ASSQDVGLAGLTGELF
>TRBJ2-7|TRBV25-1
ASSEMAGPSYEQY
>TRBJ2-2|TRBV5-1
ASSSLTSGRTGELF
>TRBJ1-2|TRBV12-3/TRBV12-4
ASSSAAARGYT
>TRBJ2-3|TRBV30
AWAADRGRIDTQY
>TRBJ1-1|TRBV4-3
ASSQDERGGTEAF
>TRBJ1-1|TRBV6-5
ASNSPSGTEAF
>TRBJ1-5|TRBV6-6
ASGLQPQH
>TRBJ1-2|TRBV19
ATVPLSGKYGYT
>TRBJ2-7|TRBV27
ASTPGLADRGTYEQY
>TRBJ2-1|TRBV24-1
ATSDGEEWINEQF
>TRBJ2-1|TRBV9
ASSSSLSGEQF